These T cell receptor beta chains were read from a single sample in a study of blood T cell repertoires in COVID-19. The repertoire was sequenced with immunoSEQ multiplex PCR; TCRdb's copy has only in-frame clones and lacks some. The sample includes fewer than 500,000 clones, 70% to 85% of them seen just once. Sequenced: peripheral blood. These receptors were obtained from a human donor with acute or convalescent COVID-19. The donor label of this sample is uncertain. Each CDR3 is given with its conserved first and last residue. A D gene is named only where the DNA matches it firmly. Part of the rows lack a size; the others show once, few, many or a class for expanded clones.

j_call d_call clone_size v_call cdr3_aa cdr3_nt
TRBJ2-1 NA NA TRBV28 CASNSPGTWYNEQFF TGTGCCAGCAATTCACCCGGGACTTGGTACAATGAGCAGTTCTTC
TRBJ1-5 TRBD1 NA TRBV12-3/TRBV12-4 CASSLSTGGGKHF TGTGCCAGCAGTTTAAGTACAGGGGGCGGGAAGCATTTT
TRBJ1-2 NA NA TRBV18 CASSQGHGTTSNYGYTF TGTGCCAGCTCGCAGGGACATGGGACAACCTCTAACTATGGCTACACCTTC
TRBJ2-2 NA NA TRBV11-3 CASSLARTGELFF TGTGCCAGCAGCTTAGCACGGACCGGGGAGCTGTTTTTT
TRBJ2-2 NA NA TRBV7-2 CASSFRQMVNGELFF TGTGCCAGCAGCTTCCGACAGATGGTGAACGGGGAGCTGTTTTTT
TRBJ2-7 NA once TRBV19 CASSIESVGYEQYF TGTGCCAGTAGTATAGAGTCGGTCGGCTACGAGCAGTACTTC
TRBJ1-5 NA NA TRBV6-1 CASSEINRSNQPQHF TGTGCCAGCAGTGAAATCAACCGGAGCAATCAGCCCCAGCATTTT
TRBJ2-1 NA NA TRBV19 CASSIRWAGYANEQFF TGTGCCAGTAGTATCAGGTGGGCGGGATACGCCAATGAGCAGTTCTTC
TRBJ1-1 NA few TRBV7-9 CASSLGLGAGVNTEAFF TGTGCCAGCAGCTTAGGGTTGGGGGCAGGGGTGAACACTGAAGCTTTCTTT
TRBJ2-1 TRBD2 NA TRBV14 CASSQGLAGGNEQFF TGTGCCAGCAGCCAAGGACTAGCGGGAGGGAATGAGCAGTTCTTC
TRBJ2-1 NA NA TRBV28 CASSLEGAISYNEQFF TGTGCCAGCAGTTTAGAAGGGGCCATATCCTACAATGAGCAGTTCTTC
TRBJ1-6 NA NA TRBV6-2/TRBV6-3 CASSSGTSGDSPLHF TGTGCCAGCAGCAGTGGGACTTCGGGGGATTCACCCCTCCACTTT
TRBJ2-1 TRBD2 few TRBV12-5 CASGFAVAGRNEQFF TGTGCTAGTGGTTTCGCGGTAGCGGGGAGGAATGAGCAGTTCTTC
TRBJ2-1 NA NA TRBV5-1 CASSADRRAGNEQFF TGCGCCAGCAGCGCGGACAGACGAGCGGGAAATGAGCAGTTCTTC
TRBJ2-1 TRBD2 NA TRBV4-1 CASSLLPGLAVDEQFF TGCGCCAGCAGCCTGCTTCCGGGACTAGCGGTGGATGAGCAGTTCTTC
TRBJ1-1 TRBD1 NA TRBV29-1 CSFTGGIGAFF TGCAGCTTTACAGGGGGAATAGGAGCTTTCTTT